This T cell receptor (beta chain) was captured by sequencing in a study of blood T cell repertoires in COVID-19. Across the whole study: Sites across the United States, Italy and Spain contributed samples from acute and convalescent COVID-19. The analysed material was cDNA or gDNA that came from T cells, B-cell-depleted T cells, or PBMCs.

Per the authors' pipeline: Estimation of nucleated cell counts was performed using reference gene primer amplification. Clones were read by immunoSEQ multiplex PCR, and TCRdb kept only the in-frame ones, dropping some. The DNA was the basis for D and trimming; V, J and clone size are from that table. The profile shows some 120,000 clones, about two thirds of them singletons. Sequenced material: peripheral blood. The TCR sequence derives from a human donor with acute or convalescent COVID-19. The donor label of this sample is uncertain.

CDR3 residues: CASSQAGYNSPLHF. Here the CDR3 DNA reads TGTGCCAGCAGCCAAGCCGGTTATAATTCACCCCTCCACTTT. This chain connects TRBV14 to TRBJ1-6; D ambiguous. The germline gives CDR1 SGHDN, CDR2 FVKESK. The CDR3 is 14 residues long. V was shortened by 1 base and J by 4 bases, with 5 bases between the two germline ends.